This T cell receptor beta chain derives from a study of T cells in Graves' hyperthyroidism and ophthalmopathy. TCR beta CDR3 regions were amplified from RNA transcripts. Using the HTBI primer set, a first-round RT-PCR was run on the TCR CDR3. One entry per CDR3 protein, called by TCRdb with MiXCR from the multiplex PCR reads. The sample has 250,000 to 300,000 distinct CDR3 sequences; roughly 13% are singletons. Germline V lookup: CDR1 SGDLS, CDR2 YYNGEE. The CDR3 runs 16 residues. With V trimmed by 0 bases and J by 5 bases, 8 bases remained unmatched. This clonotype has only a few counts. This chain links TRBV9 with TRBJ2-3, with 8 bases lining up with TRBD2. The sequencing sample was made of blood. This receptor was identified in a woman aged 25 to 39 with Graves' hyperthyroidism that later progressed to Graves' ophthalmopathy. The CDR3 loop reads CASSVEPAGAIDTQYF. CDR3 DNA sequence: TGTGCCAGCAGCGTAGAGCCAGCGGGAGCTATAGATACGCAGTATTTT.